The 5 T cell receptor beta chains below all came from one sample that was sequenced in a study of T cell responses to AZD1222 COVID-19 vaccine. Measured with immunoSEQ multiplex PCR; TCRdb has only the in-frame clones, and not every one. Among roughly 100,000 clones listed, around 92% were seen once. Material: peripheral blood, obtained on day 0 of AZD1222 vaccination. These receptors came from an adult in good health.

The V call is TRBV21-1, the J call TRBJ2-5; the table calls TRBD2, which could not be checked here. TRBV21-1 is a documented pseudogene. CDR3 length equals 13 residues. The CDR3 DNA reads as TGTGCCAGCAGCAAAGCGAGAGGGGAGACCCAGTACTTC. It specifies CASSKARGETQYF.

The chain combines TRBV6-5 with TRBJ2-3, with D unresolved. This CDR3 has 13 residues. Germline lookup yields CDR1 MNHEY and CDR2 SVGAGI. The V and J ends lost 7 bases and 2 bases respectively, with 10 bases between them. This chain's CDR3 is CASNRVITDTQYF. The CDR3, as DNA: TGTGCCAGCAACCGAGTAATCACAGATACGCAGTATTTT.

The chain employs TRBV27 and TRBJ2-7; 8 positions agree with TRBD2. This CDR3 has 15 residues. Germline V gene lookup returns CDR1 MNHEY and CDR2 SMNVEV (reference sequence). With V trimmed by 6 bases and J by 2 bases, 9 bases remained unmatched. In nucleotides, the CDR3 is TGTGCCAGCAGGAAAGGCGGGAGGATCCCCTACGAGCAGTACTTC. The encoded protein is CASRKGGRIPYEQYF.

The chain is built from TRBV10-2 and TRBJ1-1; D may be TRBD1 (6 bases). Germline V gene data show CDR1 as WSHSY and CDR2 as SAAADI. V lost 3 bases and J 6 bases, leaving 11 bases between the germline ends. The CDR3 length is 13 residues. CDR3 DNA sequence: TGCGCCAGCAGTGAACAGGGTCGGGCTGAAGCTTTCTTT. Translating it yields CASSEQGRAEAFF.

The chain has TRBV28 and TRBJ1-2, with 7 bases that match TRBD1. After removal of 7 bases from V and 0 bases from J, the junction contained 14 bases not matched to a gene. This CDR3 is 17 amino acids long. Germline lookup yields CDR1 MDHEN and CDR2 SYDVKM. The CDR3, as DNA: TGTGCCAGCATGGGTACGGCAGGGGGGGGATCTAACTATGGCTACACCTTC. Translating it yields CASMGTAGGGSNYGYTF.